This TCR beta chain derives from a study of OX40 agonist ivuxolimab in advanced cancers. For the study at large: Three dose-escalation patients had partial responses: one with hepatocellular carcinoma and two with cutaneous melanoma. Study-wide results and limits: There was clonal expansion of CD4+ and CD8+ blood T cells by week 6 at 0.1 to 3.0 mg/kg.

Generated by immunoSEQ multiplex PCR, the TCRdb table keeps only in-frame clones and is missing some. Of 56,000 or so clones listed, about 83% are singletons. Exclusion of a patient followed from autoimmune disease history or systemic immunosuppression. With baseline, cycle 4 day 1, and cycle 7 day 1 as timepoints, blood was sampled. This clone showed up just a few times. The antigen remains undetermined. Trimming cost V 3 bases and J 6 bases; bases outside gene matches: 1. CDR3 length equals 13 residues. Germline V gene data show CDR1 as MNHEY and CDR2 as SMNVEV (reference sequence). The sample consisted of CD4+ or CD8+ T cells sorted from blood, taken in a trial of the OX40 agonist ivuxolimab. The TCR sequence derives from an adult with an advanced solid tumor such as melanoma, head and neck, liver or kidney cancer. This chain links TRBV27 with TRBJ2-2; 7 bases fit TRBD2. This chain's CDR3 is CASSLGGSGELFF. Written as DNA, the CDR3 is TGTGCCAGCAGTTTGGGGGGGTCCGGGGAGCTGTTTTTT.